This entry is about one TCR beta chain. These data originate in a study of T cell changes during pregnancy in multiple sclerosis. The V and J ends lost 0 bases and 7 bases respectively, with 12 bases between them. This CDR3 contains 14 residues. Germline CDR1 LNHDA, CDR2 SQIVND (reference sequence). Method: immunoSEQ multiplex PCR; TCRdb's copy keeps in-frame clones and lacks some. This table holds about 69,000 clones, about 91% found once. The sample here was CD4+ T cells from peripheral blood mononuclear cells, taken in the third trimester of pregnancy. The V and J genes are TRBV19 and TRBJ1-2, with TRBD1 as a possible D gene (6 bases). This clonotype was sampled from a female donor in good health, enrolled as a control in a pregnancy study. This CDR3 is CASSIDRGGTGYTF. The CDR3 DNA reads as TGTGCCAGTAGTATAGATCGGGGGGGCACTGGCTACACCTTC.